This TCR beta chain originates from a study of blood T cell repertoires in COVID-19. Study-wide background: Samples of COVID-19 (acute and convalescent) were obtained from the United States, Italy and Spain.

The recovered donors of Cohort 3 showed two negative PCRs, clearance, or symptom resolution. V gave up 5 bases and J gave up 6 bases, with 16 bases separating them. The germline V gene has CDR1 MRHNA and CDR2 SNTAGT. The CDR3 runs 15 residues. The protocol was immunoSEQ multiplex PCR, while the TCRdb copy is restricted to in-frame clones and leaves out a portion. Of approximately 480,000 clones detected, around 87% appear once; the ten largest clones hold about 0.75%. Sequenced: PBMCs or T cells enriched from blood (not recorded which). This receptor was taken from a woman aged 18-30 years who had recovered from COVID-19. The chain employs TRBV6-4 and TRBJ2-2; possibly TRBD1 for D (7 bases). The CDR3 region has the DNA TGTGCCAGCAGTCGTGGACAGGAGGGGTCCGGGGAGCTGTTTTTT. Translating it yields CASSRGQEGSGELFF.